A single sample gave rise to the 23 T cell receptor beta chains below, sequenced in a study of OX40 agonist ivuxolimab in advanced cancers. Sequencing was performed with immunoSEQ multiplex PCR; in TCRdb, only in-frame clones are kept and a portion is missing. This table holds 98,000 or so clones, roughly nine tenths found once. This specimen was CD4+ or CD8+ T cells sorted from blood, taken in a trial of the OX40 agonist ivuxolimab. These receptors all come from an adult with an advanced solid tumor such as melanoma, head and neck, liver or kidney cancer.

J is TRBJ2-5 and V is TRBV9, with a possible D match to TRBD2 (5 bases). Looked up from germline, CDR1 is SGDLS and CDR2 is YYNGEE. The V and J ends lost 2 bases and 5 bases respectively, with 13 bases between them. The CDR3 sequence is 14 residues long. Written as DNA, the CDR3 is TGTGCCAGCAGCGTTACTTTGGCGGGCGAGACCCAGTACTTC. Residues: CASSVTLAGETQYF.

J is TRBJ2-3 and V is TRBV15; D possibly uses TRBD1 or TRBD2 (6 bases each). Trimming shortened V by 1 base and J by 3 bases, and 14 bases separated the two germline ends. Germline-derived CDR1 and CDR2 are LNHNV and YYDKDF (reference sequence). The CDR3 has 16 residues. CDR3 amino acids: CATSRGGVQGTDTQYF. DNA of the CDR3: TGTGCCACCAGCAGAGGCGGGGTACAGGGAACAGATACGCAGTATTTT.

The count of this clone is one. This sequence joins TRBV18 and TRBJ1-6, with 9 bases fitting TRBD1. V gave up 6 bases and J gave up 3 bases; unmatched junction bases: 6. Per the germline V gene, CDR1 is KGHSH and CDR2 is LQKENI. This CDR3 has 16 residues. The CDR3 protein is CASSQTGGFYNSPLHF. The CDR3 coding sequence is TGTGCCAGCTCTCAAACAGGGGGCTTCTATAATTCACCCCTCCACTTT.

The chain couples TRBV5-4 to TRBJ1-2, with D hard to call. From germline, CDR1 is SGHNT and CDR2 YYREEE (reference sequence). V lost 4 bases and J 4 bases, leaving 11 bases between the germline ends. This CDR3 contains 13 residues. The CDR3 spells CASSPQAPYGYTF. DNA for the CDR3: TGTGCCAGCAGCCCCCAAGCACCCTATGGCTACACCTTC.

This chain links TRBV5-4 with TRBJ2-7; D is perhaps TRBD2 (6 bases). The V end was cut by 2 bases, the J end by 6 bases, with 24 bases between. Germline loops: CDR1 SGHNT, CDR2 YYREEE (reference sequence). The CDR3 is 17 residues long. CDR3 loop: CASSFPGGGTAGGEQYF. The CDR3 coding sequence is TGTGCCAGCAGCTTCCCCGGTGGGGGGACTGCTGGAGGCGAGCAGTACTTC.

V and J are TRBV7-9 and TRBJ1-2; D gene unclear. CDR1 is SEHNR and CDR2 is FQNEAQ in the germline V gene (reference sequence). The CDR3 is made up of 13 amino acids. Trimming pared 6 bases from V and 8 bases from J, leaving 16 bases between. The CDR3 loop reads CASSLPEGRGYTF. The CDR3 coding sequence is TGTGCCAGCAGTCTCCCGGAGGGTAGGGGCTACACCTTC.

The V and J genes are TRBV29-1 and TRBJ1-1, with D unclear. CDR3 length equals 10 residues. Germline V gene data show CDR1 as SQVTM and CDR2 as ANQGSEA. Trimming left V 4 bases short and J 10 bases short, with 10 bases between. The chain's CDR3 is CSVVSGLAFF. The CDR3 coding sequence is TGCAGCGTTGTATCAGGATTAGCTTTCTTT.

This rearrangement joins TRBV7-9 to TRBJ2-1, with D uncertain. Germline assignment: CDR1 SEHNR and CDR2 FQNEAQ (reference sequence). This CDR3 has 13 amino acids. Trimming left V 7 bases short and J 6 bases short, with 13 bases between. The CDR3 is CASTLMVSNEQFF. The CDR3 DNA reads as TGTGCCAGCACCTTGATGGTTAGCAATGAGCAGTTCTTC.

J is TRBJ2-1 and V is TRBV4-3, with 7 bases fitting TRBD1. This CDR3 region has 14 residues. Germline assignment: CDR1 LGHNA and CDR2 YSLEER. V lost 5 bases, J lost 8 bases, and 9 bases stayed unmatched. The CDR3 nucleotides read TGCGCCAGCAGCTACCGCCAGGGGGTGGATGAGCAGTTCTTC. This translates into CASSYRQGVDEQFF.

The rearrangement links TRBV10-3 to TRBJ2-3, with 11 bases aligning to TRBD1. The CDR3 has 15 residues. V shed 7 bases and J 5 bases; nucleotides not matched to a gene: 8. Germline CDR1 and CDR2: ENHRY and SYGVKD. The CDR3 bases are TGTGCCATCAAGGGACAGGGGGGGATCCTAGATACGCAGTATTTT. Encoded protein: CAIKGQGGILDTQYF.

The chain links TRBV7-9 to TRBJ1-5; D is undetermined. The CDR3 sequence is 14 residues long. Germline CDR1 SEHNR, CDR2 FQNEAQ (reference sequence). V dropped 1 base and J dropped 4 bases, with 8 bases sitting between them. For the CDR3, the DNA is TGTGCCAGCAGCTTAGGAACCGGGAATCAGCCCCAGCATTTT. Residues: CASSLGTGNQPQHF.

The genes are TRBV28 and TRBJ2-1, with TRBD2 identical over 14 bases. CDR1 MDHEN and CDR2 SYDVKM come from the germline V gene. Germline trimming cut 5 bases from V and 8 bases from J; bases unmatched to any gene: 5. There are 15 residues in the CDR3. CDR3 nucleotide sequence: TGTGCCAGCAGTGTTGGACTAGCGGGAGGACATGAGCAGTTCTTC. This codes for CASSVGLAGGHEQFF. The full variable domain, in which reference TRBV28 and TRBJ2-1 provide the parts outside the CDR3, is DVKVTQSSRYLVKRTGEKVFLECVQDMDHENMFWYRQDPGLGLRLIYFSYDVKMKEKGDIPEGYSVSREKKERFSLILESASTNQTSMYLCASSVGLAGGHEQFFGPGTRLTVL.

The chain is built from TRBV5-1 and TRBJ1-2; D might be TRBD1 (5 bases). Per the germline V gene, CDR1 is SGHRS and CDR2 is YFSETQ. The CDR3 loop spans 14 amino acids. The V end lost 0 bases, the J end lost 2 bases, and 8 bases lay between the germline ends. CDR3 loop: CASSLEGENYGYTF. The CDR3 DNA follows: TGCGCCAGCAGCTTGGAAGGGGAAAACTATGGCTACACCTTC. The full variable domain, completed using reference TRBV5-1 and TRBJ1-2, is KAGVTQTPRYLIKTRGQQVTLSCSPISGHRSVSWYQQTPGQGLQFLFEYFSETQRNKGNFPGRFSGRQFSNSRSEMNVSTLELGDSALYLCASSLEGENYGYTFGSGTRLTVV.

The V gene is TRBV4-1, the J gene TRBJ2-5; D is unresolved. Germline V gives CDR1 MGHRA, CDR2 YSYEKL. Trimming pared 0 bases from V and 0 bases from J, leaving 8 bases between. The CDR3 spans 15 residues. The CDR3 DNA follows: TGCGCCAGCAGCCAAGATCTCGCCTACCAAGAGACCCAGTACTTC. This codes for CASSQDLAYQETQYF.

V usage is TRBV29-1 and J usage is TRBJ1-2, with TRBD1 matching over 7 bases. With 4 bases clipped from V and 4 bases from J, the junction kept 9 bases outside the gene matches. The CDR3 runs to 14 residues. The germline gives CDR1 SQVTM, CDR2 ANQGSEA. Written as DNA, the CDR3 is TGCAGCGTTGTTCGGAGGGGGCCGGGCTATGGCTACACCTTC. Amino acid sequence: CSVVRRGPGYGYTF. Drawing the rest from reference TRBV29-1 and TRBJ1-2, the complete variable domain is SAVISQKPSRDICQRGTSLTIQCQVDSQVTMMFWYRQQPGQSLTLIATANQGSEATYESGFVIDKFPISRPNLTFSTLTVSNMSPEDSSIYLCSVVRRGPGYGYTFGSGTRLTVV.

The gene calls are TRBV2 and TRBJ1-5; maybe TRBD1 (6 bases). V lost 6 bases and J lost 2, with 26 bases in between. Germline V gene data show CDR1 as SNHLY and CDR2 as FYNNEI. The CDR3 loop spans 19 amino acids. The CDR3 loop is CASSLDPGHPLGGNQPQHF. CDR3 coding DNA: TGTGCCAGCAGCCTGGACCCGGGACATCCCCTGGGGGGCAATCAGCCCCAGCATTTT.

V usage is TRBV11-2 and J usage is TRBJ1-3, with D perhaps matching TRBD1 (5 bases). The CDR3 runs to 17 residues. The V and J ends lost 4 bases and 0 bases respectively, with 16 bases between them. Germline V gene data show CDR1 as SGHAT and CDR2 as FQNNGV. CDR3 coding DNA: TGTGCCAGCAGCTCCGTGGAGGGGCAGGGCTCTGGAAACACCATATATTTT. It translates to CASSSVEGQGSGNTIYF.

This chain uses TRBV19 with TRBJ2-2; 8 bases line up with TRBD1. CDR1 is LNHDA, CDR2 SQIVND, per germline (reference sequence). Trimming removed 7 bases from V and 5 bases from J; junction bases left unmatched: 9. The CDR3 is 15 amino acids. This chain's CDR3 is CASTSPDRETGELFF. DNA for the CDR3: TGTGCCAGTACCTCCCCGGACAGGGAGACCGGGGAGCTGTTTTTT.

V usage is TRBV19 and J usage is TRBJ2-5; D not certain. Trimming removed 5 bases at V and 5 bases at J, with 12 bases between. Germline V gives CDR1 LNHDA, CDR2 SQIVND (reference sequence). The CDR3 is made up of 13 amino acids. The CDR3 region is CASSPNVGETQYF. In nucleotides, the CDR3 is TGTGCCAGTAGTCCCAATGTTGGGGAGACCCAGTACTTC.

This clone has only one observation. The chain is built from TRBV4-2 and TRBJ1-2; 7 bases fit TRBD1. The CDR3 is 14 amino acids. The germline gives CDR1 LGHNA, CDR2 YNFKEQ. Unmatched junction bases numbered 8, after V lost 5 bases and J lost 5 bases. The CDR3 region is CASSLETGSYGYTF. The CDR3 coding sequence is TGTGCCAGCAGCTTAGAGACAGGGAGTTATGGCTACACCTTC.

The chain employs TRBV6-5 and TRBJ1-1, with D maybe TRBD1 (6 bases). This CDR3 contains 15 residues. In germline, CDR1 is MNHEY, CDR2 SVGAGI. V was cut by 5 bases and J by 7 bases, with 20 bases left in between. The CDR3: CASSLSWGTLGEAFF. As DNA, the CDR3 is TGTGCCAGCAGTCTATCGTGGGGGACATTGGGTGAAGCTTTCTTT.

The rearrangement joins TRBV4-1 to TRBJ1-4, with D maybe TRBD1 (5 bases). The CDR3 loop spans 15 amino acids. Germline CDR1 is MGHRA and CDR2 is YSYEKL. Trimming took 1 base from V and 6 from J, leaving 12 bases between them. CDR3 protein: CASSQVGRGDEKLFF. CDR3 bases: TGCGCCAGCAGCCAAGTTGGTAGGGGAGATGAAAAACTGTTTTTT.

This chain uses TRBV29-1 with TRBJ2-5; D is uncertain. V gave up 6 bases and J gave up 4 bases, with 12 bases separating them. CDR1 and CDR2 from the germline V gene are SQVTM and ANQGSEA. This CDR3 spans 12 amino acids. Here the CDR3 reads CSVARVGETQYF. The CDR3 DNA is TGCAGCGTCGCAAGGGTGGGAGAGACCCAGTACTTC.